This T cell receptor beta chain was identified in a study of T cell clonotyping in hematopoietic cell transplantation. Study-wide points: Cells were unsorted, so CD4 and CD8 contributions were not separated.

Germline CDR1 is LGHNA and CDR2 is YSLEER. V dropped 1 base and J dropped 5 bases, with 10 bases sitting between them. There are 14 residues in the CDR3. Method: immunoSEQ multiplex PCR; TCRdb's copy keeps in-frame clones and lacks some. The data show about 70,000 clones, 90% to 95% seen once. Of note for this clone: The antigen is undetermined.

The source is a man aged 50-60 years in good health. Some clones in this sample may be carry-over from other donors' samples. The sequencing sample was made of peripheral blood mononuclear cells. The chain carries TRBV4-3 and TRBJ2-3; no clear D gene. The CDR3, as DNA: TGCGCCAGCAGCCAAGGAGACTGGGGAGATACGCAGTATTTT. Its protein product is CASSQGDWGDTQYF.